A selection of T cell receptor beta chains follows, all from one sample in a study of blood T cell repertoires in COVID-19. TCRdb keeps only in-frame clones here, not all; method: immunoSEQ multiplex PCR. The top ten hold about 3.3% of the sample, which has about 95,000 clones, around nine tenths seen once. Specimen: peripheral blood. These receptors originate from a woman in her 70s with acute or convalescent COVID-19. Both conserved end residues are part of each CDR3. The order of the fields is D gene, J gene, clone size, V gene, CDR3 DNA, CDR3 protein. The D gene is left open where the match is weak. Only part of the rows carry a size: once, few, many, or a class if the clone is expanded.

>NA|TRBJ2-1|NA|TRBV29-1
TGCAGCGTGCCGGGGAATGGGTTGAATGAGCAGTTCTTC
CSVPGNGLNEQFF
>NA|TRBJ2-1|NA|TRBV11-3
TGTGCCAGCAGCCGGGGAACTAGCTCGGCGGATGAGCAGTTCTTC
CASSRGTSSADEQFF
>NA|TRBJ1-6|NA|TRBV3-1/TRBV3-2
TGTGCCAGCAGTTACAAAATAAATTATGCAGGTTCACCCCTCCACTTT
CASSYKINYAGSPLHF
>NA|TRBJ2-5|NA|TRBV11-2
TGTGCCAGCAGCTTAATCGGGGTCCGGGAGACCCAGTACTTC
CASSLIGVRETQYF
>NA|TRBJ1-5|NA|TRBV18
TGTGCCAGCTCCCACCTGGCGGGACCGATTAATCAGCCCCAGCATTTT
CASSHLAGPINQPQHF
>NA|TRBJ1-1|NA|TRBV29-1
TGCAGCGGACAAAACAGAGAAGCTTTCTTT
CSGQNREAFF
>NA|TRBJ1-2|NA|TRBV28
TGTGCCAGCATAAGCGACTATGGCTACACCTTC
CASISDYGYTF
>NA|TRBJ1-4|NA|TRBV30
TGTGCCTGGAGGAAGACAACAGCAACTAATGAAAAACTGTTTTTT
CAWRKTTATNEKLFF
>TRBD1|TRBJ1-5|NA|TRBV18
TGTGCCAGCTCCTTGACAGGGGGCAATCAGCCCCAGCATTTT
CASSLTGGNQPQHF
>NA|TRBJ1-1|NA|TRBV28
TGTGCCAGCAGACCGACTATGAACACTGAAGCTTTCTTT
CASRPTMNTEAFF
>TRBD1|TRBJ1-4|NA|TRBV5-6
TGTGCCAGCAGCTCCTACCAGGGGGTTGAAAAACTGTTTTTT
CASSSYQGVEKLFF
>NA|TRBJ2-4|NA|TRBV28
TGTGCCAGCAGTCCGGGACTGGGAGGAAACATTCAGTACTTC
CASSPGLGGNIQYF
>TRBD1|TRBJ1-4|NA|TRBV28
TGTGCCAGCAGTTTACTGGGTAGGGGGCCTGAAAAACTGTTTTTT
CASSLLGRGPEKLFF
>NA|TRBJ1-6|once|TRBV3-1/TRBV3-2
TGTGCCAGCAGCCCCCGGGACACCGCTTATTCACCCCTCCACTTT
CASSPRDTAYSPLHF
>TRBD2|TRBJ2-1|NA|TRBV11-2
TGTGCCACAATGGGTGGGACTAGCGGGAGGGGTTCCTACAATGAGCAGTTCTTC
CATMGGTSGRGSYNEQFF
>NA|TRBJ2-4|once|TRBV4-2
TGTGCCAGCAGCCAAGGGGGAAGAGGTGCTAGCGTAGGCATTCAGTACTTC
CASSQGGRGASVGIQYF
>NA|TRBJ2-3|NA|TRBV27
TGTGCCAGCAGTTTTCGGGCGGGAAGCCAAGATACGCAGTATTTT
CASSFRAGSQDTQYF
>TRBD1|TRBJ1-3|NA|TRBV25-1
TGTGCCAGCAGTGAGACAGGGTCCCTTGGAAACACCATATATTTT
CASSETGSLGNTIYF
>NA|TRBJ2-1|NA|TRBV2
TGTGCCAGCAGCGCTACTAGCCTAGCCTACAATGAGCAGTTCTTC
CASSATSLAYNEQFF
>NA|TRBJ2-2|NA|TRBV7-2
TGTGCCAGCACACCTGAGAGGGGGGAGCTGTTTTTT
CASTPERGELFF
>NA|TRBJ2-6|once|TRBV5-1
TGCGCCAGCAGCCCGGGGGGCAGGGGCGTCTCTGGGGCCAACGTCCTGACTTTC
CASSPGGRGVSGANVLTF
>TRBD2|TRBJ2-3|NA|TRBV29-1
TGCAGCGTTGAATTGGGACTAGTGGGAGATACGCAGTATTTT
CSVELGLVGDTQYF
>TRBD1|TRBJ1-5|NA|TRBV5-1
TGCGCCAGCAGCCCGACAGGGACTCAGCCCCAGCATTTT
CASSPTGTQPQHF
>TRBD1|TRBJ2-1|few|TRBV2
TGTGCCAGCAGTGAGACAGGGATAGGAAGCAATGAGCAGTTCTTC
CASSETGIGSNEQFF
>NA|TRBJ2-5|NA|TRBV6-5
TGTGCCAGTACGGGGGACTCGGCGACTCAAGAGACCCAGTACTTC
CASTGDSATQETQYF
>NA|TRBJ2-2|NA|TRBV6-5
TGTGCCAGCAGTTCTCCGGGCGGGGTAAACACCGGGGAGCTGTTTTTT
CASSSPGGVNTGELFF
>TRBD1|TRBJ1-2|NA|TRBV28
TGTGCCAGCCGCGACAGGGGGCGATACTATGGCTACACCTTC
CASRDRGRYYGYTF
>TRBD2|TRBJ2-5|NA|TRBV28
TGTGCCAGCAGATATAGCGGGGCTCAAGAGACCCAGTACTTC
CASRYSGAQETQYF
>TRBD1|TRBJ1-2|NA|TRBV6-5
TGTGCCAGCAGTCCGTTGGACAGGGCTCGCGGCTACACCTTC
CASSPLDRARGYTF
>NA|TRBJ1-6|NA|TRBV5-5
TGTGCCAGCAGGTCGCGGACAACCCTGGATGATTCACCCCTCCACTTT
CASRSRTTLDDSPLHF
>NA|TRBJ1-5|NA|TRBV19
TGTGCCAGTGACCTCGGGTCCAGCAATCAGCCCCAGCATTTT
CASDLGSSNQPQHF
>NA|TRBJ2-5|NA|TRBV6-5
TGTGCCAGCAGTTACTCGAGAGGGGGAGTCGAGACCCAGTACTTC
CASSYSRGGVETQYF
>TRBD1|TRBJ1-4|NA|TRBV5-1
TGCGCCAGCAGCAGACAGGGGAGGGATGAAAAACTGTTTTTT
CASSRQGRDEKLFF
>NA|TRBJ1-6|once|TRBV6-1
TGTGCCAGCAGTGAGGAGAGCTCCTATAATTCACCCCTCCACTTT
CASSEESSYNSPLHF
>NA|TRBJ1-3|NA|TRBV3-1/TRBV3-2
TGTGCCAGCAGCCAAATCGGCGGAGGGGCGGCTGGAAACACCATATATTTT
CASSQIGGGAAGNTIYF
>NA|TRBJ1-5|NA|TRBV7-9
TGTGCCAGCAGCCCATTTGATCAGCCCCAGCATTTT
CASSPFDQPQHF
>TRBD1|TRBJ1-5|NA|TRBV10-2
TGCGCCAGCAGTGAGAAGGCAGGGGGCGGCAATCAGCCCCAGCATTTT
CASSEKAGGGNQPQHF
>NA|TRBJ1-4|NA|TRBV5-5
TGTGCCAGCAGCTCCACAGGGAATAATGTAATTAAGGAAAAACTGTTTTTT
CASSSTGNNVIKEKLFF
>TRBD1|TRBJ2-5|NA|TRBV5-1
TGCGCCAGCAGACAAACAGGGGGTGGGACCCAGTACTTC
CASRQTGGGTQYF
>TRBD1|TRBJ1-1|NA|TRBV6-5
TGTGCCAGCACGCTGGGACAGATGAACACTGAAGCTTTCTTT
CASTLGQMNTEAFF
>TRBD2|TRBJ2-3|NA|TRBV19
TGTGCCAGTAGTGCTAGCGGGACGTATACGCAGTATTTT
CASSASGTYTQYF
>NA|TRBJ2-7|NA|TRBV30
TGTGCCTGGAAGAGGCGGGGCGAGCAGTACTTC
CAWKRRGEQYF
>NA|TRBJ2-1|NA|TRBV3-1/TRBV3-2
TGTGCCAGCAGGATCCGTGGGACATCAGAGCAGTTCTTC
CASRIRGTSEQFF
>NA|TRBJ1-4|NA|TRBV3-1/TRBV3-2
TGTGCCAGCAGCCTCGGACCTGCGGGACTGTTTTTT
CASSLGPAGLFF
>TRBD2|TRBJ2-2|NA|TRBV27
TGTGCCAGCAGGATTAGCGGGGGCACCGGGGAGCTGTTTTTT
CASRISGGTGELFF
>NA|TRBJ2-5|NA|TRBV10-3
TGTGCCATCAGTGGACAGGGGGGAGCGGGGGCCCTCCAAGAGACCCAGTACTTC
CAISGQGGAGALQETQYF